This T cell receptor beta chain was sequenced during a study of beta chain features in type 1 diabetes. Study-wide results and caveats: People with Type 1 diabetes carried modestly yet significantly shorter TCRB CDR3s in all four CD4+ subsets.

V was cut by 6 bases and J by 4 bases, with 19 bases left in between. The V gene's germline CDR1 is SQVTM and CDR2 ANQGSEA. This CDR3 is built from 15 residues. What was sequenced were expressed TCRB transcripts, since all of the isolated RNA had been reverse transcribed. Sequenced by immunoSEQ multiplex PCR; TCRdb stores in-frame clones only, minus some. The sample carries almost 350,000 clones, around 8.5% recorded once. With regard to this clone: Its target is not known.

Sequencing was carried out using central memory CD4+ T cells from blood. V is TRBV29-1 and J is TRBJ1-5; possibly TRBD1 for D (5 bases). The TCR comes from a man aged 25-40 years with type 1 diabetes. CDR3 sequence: CSVAGTPDLNQPQHF. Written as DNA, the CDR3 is TGCAGCGTAGCCGGGACCCCTGATTTGAATCAGCCCCAGCATTTT.